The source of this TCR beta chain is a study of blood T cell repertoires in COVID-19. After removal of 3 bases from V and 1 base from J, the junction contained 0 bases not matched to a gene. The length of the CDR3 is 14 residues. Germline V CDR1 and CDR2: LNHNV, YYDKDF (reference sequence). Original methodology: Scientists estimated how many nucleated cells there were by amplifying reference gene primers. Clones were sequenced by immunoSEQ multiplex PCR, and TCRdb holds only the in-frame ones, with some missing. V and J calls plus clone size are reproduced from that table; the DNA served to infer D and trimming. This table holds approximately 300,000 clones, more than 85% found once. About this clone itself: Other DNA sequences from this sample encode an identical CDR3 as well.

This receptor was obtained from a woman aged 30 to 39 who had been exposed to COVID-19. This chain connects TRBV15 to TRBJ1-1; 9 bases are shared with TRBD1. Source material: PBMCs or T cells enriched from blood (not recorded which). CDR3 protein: CATSRDRGNTEAFF. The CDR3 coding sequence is TGTGCCACCAGCAGGGACAGGGGGAACACTGAAGCTTTCTTT.